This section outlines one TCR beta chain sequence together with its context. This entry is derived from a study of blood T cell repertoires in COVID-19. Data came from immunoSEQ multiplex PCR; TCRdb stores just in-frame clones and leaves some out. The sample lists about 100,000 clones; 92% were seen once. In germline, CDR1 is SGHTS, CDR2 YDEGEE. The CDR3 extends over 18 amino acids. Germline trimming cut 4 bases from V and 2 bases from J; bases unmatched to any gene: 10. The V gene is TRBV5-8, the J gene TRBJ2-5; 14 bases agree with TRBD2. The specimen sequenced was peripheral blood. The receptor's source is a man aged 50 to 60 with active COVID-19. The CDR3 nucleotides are TGTGCCAGCAGCGTTACCGGGACTAGCGGGAGTAGACAAGAGACCCAGTACTTC. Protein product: CASSVTGTSGSRQETQYF. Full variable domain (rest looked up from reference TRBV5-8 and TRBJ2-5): EAGVTQSPTHLIKTRGQQATLRCSPISGHTSVYWYQQALGLGLQFLLWYDEGEERNRGNFPPRFSGRQFPNYSSELNVNALELEDSALYLCASSVTGTSGSRQETQYFGPGTRLLVL.